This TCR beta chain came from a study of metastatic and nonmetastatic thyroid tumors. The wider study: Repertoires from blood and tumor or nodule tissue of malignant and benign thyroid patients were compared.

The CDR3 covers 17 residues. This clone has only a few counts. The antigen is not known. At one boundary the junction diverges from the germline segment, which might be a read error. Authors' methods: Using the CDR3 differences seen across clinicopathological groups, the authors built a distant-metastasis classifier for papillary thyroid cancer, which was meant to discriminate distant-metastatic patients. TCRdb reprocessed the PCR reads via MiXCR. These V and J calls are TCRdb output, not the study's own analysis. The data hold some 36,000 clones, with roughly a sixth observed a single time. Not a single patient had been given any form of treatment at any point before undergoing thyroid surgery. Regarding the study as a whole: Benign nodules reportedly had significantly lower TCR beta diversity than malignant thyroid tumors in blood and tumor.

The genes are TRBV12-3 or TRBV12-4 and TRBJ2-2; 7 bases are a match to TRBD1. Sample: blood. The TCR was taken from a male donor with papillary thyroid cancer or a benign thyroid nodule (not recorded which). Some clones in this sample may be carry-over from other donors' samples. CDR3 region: CASSPWTGGVNTWELFF. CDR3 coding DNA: TGTGCCAGCAGCCCTTGGACAGGTGGCGTTAACACCTGGGAGCTGTTTTTT.